This record concerns one T cell receptor (beta chain) sequence. No antigen is known for it. The method was immunoSEQ multiplex PCR; TCRdb's version includes in-frame clones alone and lacks a portion of them. This table has 2 million to 3 million clones, approximately 94% appearing once. Donors were healthy HIV-negative adults without recent acute infections or vaccinations. Those who donated, Caucasian adults without exception, all lived in Nashville, Tennessee. The authors divided CD4+ cells into CD45RA+ naive and CD45RA-negative memory subsets. These data originate in a study of shared clonotypes between healthy human individuals. Overall study findings and caveats: Across a handful of donors, naive CD4 shared about 5%, naive CD8 approximately 3.5%, memory CD4 roughly 2.5%, memory CD8 0.35% to 0.5%.

This TCR was sampled from a man aged 18 to 29 in good health. Some clones in this sample may be carry-over from other donors' samples. Sequencing was done on a sample of naive CD4+ T cells from PBMCs. Noted subset: CD45RA+ positively selected.

CDR3 region: CASGEGAWTEAFF. DNA for the CDR3: TGCGCCAGCGGCGAGGGGGCTTGGACTGAAGCTTTCTTT. The gene calls are TRBV5-1 and TRBJ1-1, with 7 bases identical to TRBD1. V trimming: 7 bases; J trimming: 5 bases; junction bases outside the gene matches: 8. CDR1 is SGHRS, CDR2 YFSETQ, per germline. The CDR3 extends over 13 amino acids. Looking up the rest from reference TRBV5-1 and TRBJ1-1 gives the full variable domain: KAGVTQTPRYLIKTRGQQVTLSCSPISGHRSVSWYQQTPGQGLQFLFEYFSETQRNKGNFPGRFSGRQFSNSRSEMNVSTLELGDSALYLCASGEGAWTEAFFGQGTRLTVV.